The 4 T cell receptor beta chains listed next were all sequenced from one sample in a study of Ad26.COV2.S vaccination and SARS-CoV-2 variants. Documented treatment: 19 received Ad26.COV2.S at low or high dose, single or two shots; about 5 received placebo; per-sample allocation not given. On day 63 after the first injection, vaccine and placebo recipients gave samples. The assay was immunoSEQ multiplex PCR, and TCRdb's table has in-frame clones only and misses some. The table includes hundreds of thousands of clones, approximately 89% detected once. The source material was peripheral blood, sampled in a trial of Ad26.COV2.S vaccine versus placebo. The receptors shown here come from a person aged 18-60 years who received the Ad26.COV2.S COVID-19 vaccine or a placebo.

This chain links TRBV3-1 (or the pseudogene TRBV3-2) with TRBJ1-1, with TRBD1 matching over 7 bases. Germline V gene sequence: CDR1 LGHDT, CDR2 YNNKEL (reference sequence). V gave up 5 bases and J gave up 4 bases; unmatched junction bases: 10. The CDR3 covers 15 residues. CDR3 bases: TGTGCCAGCAGCTTATCACCCCAGGGGGGCACTGAAGCTTTCTTT. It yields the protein CASSLSPQGGTEAFF.

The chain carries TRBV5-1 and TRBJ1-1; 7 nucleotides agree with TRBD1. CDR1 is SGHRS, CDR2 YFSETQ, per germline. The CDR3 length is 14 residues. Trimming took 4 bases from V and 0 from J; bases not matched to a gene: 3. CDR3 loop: CASSVQGVNTEAFF. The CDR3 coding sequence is TGCGCCAGCAGCGTGCAGGGGGTGAACACTGAAGCTTTCTTT.

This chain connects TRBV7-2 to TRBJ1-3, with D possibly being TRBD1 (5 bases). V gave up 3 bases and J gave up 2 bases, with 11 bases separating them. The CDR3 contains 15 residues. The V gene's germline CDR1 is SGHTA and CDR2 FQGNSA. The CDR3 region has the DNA TGTGCCAGCAGCTTGCTTCCAGGGACTGGAAACACCATATATTTT. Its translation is CASSLLPGTGNTIYF.

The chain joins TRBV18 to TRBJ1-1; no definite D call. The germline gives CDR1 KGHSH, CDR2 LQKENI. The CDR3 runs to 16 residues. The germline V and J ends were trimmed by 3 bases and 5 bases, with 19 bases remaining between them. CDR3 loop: CASSPTFGPRRTEAFF. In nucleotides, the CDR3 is TGTGCCAGCTCACCTACCTTTGGCCCCCGGAGGACTGAAGCTTTCTTT.